Given below is one T cell receptor (beta chain) in context. The target antigen is unknown. The entry originates in a study of CD8 T cells in Susac syndrome. The study, taken as a whole, reports: The study recognized that the number of individuals in its TCR sequencing and HLA analysis was relatively small.

Random hexamers were used to reverse transcribe 0.5 to 1 ug of RNA. By means of immunoSEQ multiplex PCR, TCR beta CDR3 spanning 54 Vbeta and 13 Jbeta underwent amplification. In TCRdb, the immunoSEQ multiplex PCR reads were re-called with MiXCR into one record per CDR3 protein. The sample records about 250,000 distinct CDR3 sequences, 93% being singletons. This CDR3 has 15 amino acids. CDR1 and CDR2 from the germline V gene are LGHDT and YNNKEL (reference sequence). V lost 0 bases and J lost 4, with 10 bases in between. The sample taken for sequencing was CD4+ T cells from PBMCs. This chain uses TRBV3-1 with TRBJ1-3; D not resolved. The sequence was collected from a human donor with multiple sclerosis. The CDR3 sequence is CASSQDWAAGNTIYF. The CDR3 nucleotides read TGTGCCAGCAGCCAAGATTGGGCGGCCGGAAACACCATATATTTT.